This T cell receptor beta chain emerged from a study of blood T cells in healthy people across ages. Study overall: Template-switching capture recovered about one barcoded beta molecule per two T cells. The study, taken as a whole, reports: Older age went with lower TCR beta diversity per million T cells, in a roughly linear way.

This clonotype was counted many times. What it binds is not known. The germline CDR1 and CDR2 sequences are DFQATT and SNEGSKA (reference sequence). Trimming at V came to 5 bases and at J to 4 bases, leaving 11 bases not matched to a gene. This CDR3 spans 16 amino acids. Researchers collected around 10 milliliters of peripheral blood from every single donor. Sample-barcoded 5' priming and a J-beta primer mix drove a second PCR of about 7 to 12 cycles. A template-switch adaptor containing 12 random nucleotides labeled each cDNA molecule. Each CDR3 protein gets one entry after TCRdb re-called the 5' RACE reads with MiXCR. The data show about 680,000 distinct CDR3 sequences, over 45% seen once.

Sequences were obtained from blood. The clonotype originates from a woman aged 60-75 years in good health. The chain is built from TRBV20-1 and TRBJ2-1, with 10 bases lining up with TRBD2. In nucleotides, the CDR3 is TGCAGTGCTCTCAAGGGGACAGCGGGAGGGTACAATGAGCAGTTCTTC. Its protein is CSALKGTAGGYNEQFF.